This paragraph reports one TCR beta chain. These data originate in a study of OX40 agonist ivuxolimab in advanced cancers. At the level of the study: Each dose-escalation patient presented with hepatocellular carcinoma, melanoma, renal cell or head and neck cancer.

This CDR3 region has 14 residues. Trimming pared 2 bases from V and 3 bases from J, leaving 10 bases between. Germline V gives CDR1 SNHLY, CDR2 FYNNEI. Sequencing was performed with immunoSEQ multiplex PCR; in TCRdb, only in-frame clones are kept and a portion is missing. This sample has fewer than 65,000 clones, with approximately 91% found just once. The sequence was collected from an adult with an advanced solid tumor such as melanoma, head and neck, liver or kidney cancer. V gene TRBV2 combines with J gene TRBJ1-2, with D hard to call. Material: CD4+ or CD8+ T cells sorted from blood, obtained in a trial of the OX40 agonist ivuxolimab. CDR3 protein: CASSESFTHYGYTF. In DNA, the CDR3 is TGTGCCAGCAGTGAATCATTCACCCACTATGGCTACACCTTC. Together with reference TRBV2 and TRBJ1-2, the CDR3 gives the full variable domain: EPEVTQTPSHQVTQMGQEVILRCVPISNHLYFYWYRQILGQKVEFLVSFYNNEISEKSEIFDDQFSVERPDGSNFTLKIRSTKLEDSAMYFCASSESFTHYGYTFGSGTRLTVV.